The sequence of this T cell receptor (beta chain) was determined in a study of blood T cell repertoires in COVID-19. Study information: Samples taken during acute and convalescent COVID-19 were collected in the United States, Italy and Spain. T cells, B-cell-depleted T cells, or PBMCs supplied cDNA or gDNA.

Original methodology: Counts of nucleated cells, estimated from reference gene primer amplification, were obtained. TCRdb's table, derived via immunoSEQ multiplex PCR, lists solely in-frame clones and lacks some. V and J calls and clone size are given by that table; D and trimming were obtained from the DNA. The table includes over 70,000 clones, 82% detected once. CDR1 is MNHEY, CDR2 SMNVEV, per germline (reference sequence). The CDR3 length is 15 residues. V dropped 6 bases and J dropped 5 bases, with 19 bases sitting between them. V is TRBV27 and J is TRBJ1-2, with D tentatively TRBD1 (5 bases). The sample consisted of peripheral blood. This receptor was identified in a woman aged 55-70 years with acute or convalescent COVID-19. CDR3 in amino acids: CASRRMTGGNYGYTF. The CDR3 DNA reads TGTGCCAGCAGAAGGATGACCGGGGGAAATTATGGCTACACCTTC.